These 14 T cell receptor beta chains originate from one sample sequenced in a study of molecular identifiers for immune sequencing clone quantification. TCRdb itself ran the PCR reads through MiXCR, one entry per CDR3 protein. The sample lists approximately 500,000 distinct CDR3 sequences; about a fifth were seen once. Sequencing input: naive CD8+ T cells from blood, with Jurkat cell RNA spiked in. The sample's subset: FACS-sorted CD8+CD4-CCR7+CD45RA+ naive T cells. These receptors all stem from a human donor in good health. Some libraries in this study had Jurkat cell RNA spiked in.

This clonotype was seen just once. A much larger clone lies one base from this, so it may be a read error. This sequence joins TRBV7-2 and TRBJ2-4, with 9 bases identical to TRBD1. This CDR3 has 16 residues. The V gene's germline CDR1 is SGHTA and CDR2 FQGNSA. V shed 5 bases and J 8 bases; nucleotides not matched to a gene: 13. The CDR3 DNA sequence: TGTGCCAGCAGCCCGGGTCCGGGACAGGGTCTTGACATTCAGTACTTC. Its translation is CASSPGPGQGLDIQYF.

This clonotype was recorded a few times. The V call is TRBV7-9, the J call TRBJ1-2; D not certain. This CDR3 has 14 residues. V was cut by 5 bases and J by 0 bases, with 10 bases left in between. Germline CDR1 reads SEHNR; CDR2 reads FQNEAQ (reference sequence). CDR3 region: CASSVAGTNYGYTF. CDR3 nucleotide sequence: TGTGCCAGCAGCGTCGCCGGGACTAACTATGGCTACACCTTC.

Points on this clonotype: Possible read error: a much larger clone is one base away. The chain joins TRBV25-1 to TRBJ1-2, with D possibly TRBD1 on 6 matching bases. The CDR3 is 12 residues long. In germline, CDR1 is MGHDK, CDR2 SYGVNS. V shed 7 bases and J shed 4 bases, with 10 bases lying between them. CDR3 nucleotide sequence: TGTGCCAGCAAGGGGGTCGGCTATGGCTACACCTTC. This encodes CASKGVGYGYTF.

The V and J genes are TRBV9 and TRBJ2-3; 8 bases map to TRBD1. The V and J ends lost 2 bases and 4 bases, in that order; junction bases with no gene match: 9. The germline CDR1 and CDR2 sequences are SGDLS and YYNGEE. CDR3 size: 16 residues. CDR3 protein: CASSVQWDRHADTQYF. For the CDR3, the DNA is TGTGCCAGCAGCGTCCAGTGGGACAGGCACGCAGATACGCAGTATTTT.

Remarks on this clonotype: A much larger clone sits a single nucleotide away, making a read error possible. CDR3 region: CAGSFKLAGGPSETQYF. CDR3 nucleotide sequence: TGTGCCGGCAGCTTTAAATTAGCGGGAGGGCCGTCAGAGACCCAGTACTTC. V gene TRBV5-4 combines with J gene TRBJ2-5; 11 nucleotides line up with TRBD2. CDR1 is SGHNT and CDR2 is YYREEE in the germline V gene (reference sequence). This CDR3 has 17 amino acids.

The genes are TRBV2 and TRBJ1-5; D unclear. V gave up 4 bases and J gave up 2 bases, with 12 bases separating them. CDR3 length equals 15 residues. CDR1 is SNHLY and CDR2 is FYNNEI in the germline V gene. CDR3 residues: CASSVPPGGNQPQHF. DNA for the CDR3: TGTGCCAGCAGTGTCCCCCCCGGGGGCAATCAGCCCCAGCATTTT. Drawing the rest from reference TRBV2 and TRBJ1-5, the complete variable domain is EPEVTQTPSHQVTQMGQEVILRCVPISNHLYFYWYRQILGQKVEFLVSFYNNEISEKSEIFDDQFSVERPDGSNFTLKIRSTKLEDSAMYFCASSVPPGGNQPQHFGDGTRLSIL.

This clonotype was seen at least ten times. The chain couples TRBV6-6 to TRBJ1-1; weak D call: TRBD1 (6 bases). Looked up from germline, CDR1 is MNHNY and CDR2 is SVGAGI (reference sequence). The CDR3 extends over 18 amino acids. Trimming shortened V by 4 bases and J by 4 bases, and 25 bases separated the two germline ends. The CDR3 coding sequence is TGTGCCAGCAGTTTAACGATACGTGAAACAGGGATTGGCACTGAAGCTTTCTTT. This sequence encodes CASSLTIRETGIGTEAFF.

This clonotype appeared many times. In DNA form, the CDR3 reads TGTGCCAGCAGCCCCCGGGACAGCATCGAGCAGTACTTC. Its translation: CASSPRDSIEQYF. The rearrangement joins TRBV7-9 to TRBJ2-7; 7 nucleotides agree with TRBD1. CDR1 and CDR2 (germline): SEHNR, FQNEAQ (reference sequence). V trimming: 5 bases; J trimming: 6 bases; junction bases outside the gene matches: 7. This CDR3 spans 13 amino acids.

The table lists this clonotype with many counts. J is TRBJ1-4 and V is TRBV6-5, with D unresolved. The CDR3 length is 14 residues. Germline CDR1 is MNHEY and CDR2 is SVGAGI. The V gene lost 0 bases and the J gene lost 4 bases, with 6 bases spanning the gap. In DNA form, the CDR3 reads TGTGCCAGCAGTTACTCCGGGATTAATGAAAAACTGTTTTTT. Protein: CASSYSGINEKLFF.

This clonotype was found many times. V is TRBV7-3 and J is TRBJ2-7; D call uncertain. The CDR3 totals 13 residues. Looked up from germline, CDR1 is SGHTA and CDR2 is FQGTGA. The V end was cut by 1 base, the J end by 5 bases, with 9 bases between. CDR3 sequence (DNA): TGTGCCAGCAGCTTAAGTGTAGGGAACGAGCAGTACTTC. This codes for CASSLSVGNEQYF.

This clonotype occurred once. This could be a read error, since a much larger clone is one nucleotide away. This sequence joins TRBV10-1 and TRBJ2-7; D might be TRBD1 (5 bases). CDR1 is WNHNN, CDR2 SYGVQD, per germline (reference sequence). The CDR3 has 12 residues. CDR3 loop: CASCDSTYGQYF. DNA of the CDR3: TGCGCCAGCTGTGACAGCACCTACGGGCAGTACTTC.

In this sample, this clonotype turned up a few times. The chain links TRBV19 to TRBJ2-7; 8 bases line up with TRBD1. This CDR3 has 15 amino acids. From germline, CDR1 is LNHDA and CDR2 SQIVND (reference sequence). J lost 0 bases, V lost 6 bases, and 7 bases had no gene match. The CDR3 DNA sequence: TGTGCCAGTAGCGTCCGGGACAGGAGCTCCTACGAGCAGTACTTC. This sequence encodes CASSVRDRSSYEQYF.

This chain uses TRBV12-3 or TRBV12-4 with TRBJ2-3; D may match TRBD1 or TRBD2 (6 bases each). This CDR3 is 14 amino acids long. Trimming pared 8 bases from V and 0 bases from J, leaving 12 bases between. CDR3 nucleotides: TGTGCCAGCGGAGGGACACTGAGCACAGATACGCAGTATTTT. It is translated as CASGGTLSTDTQYF.

In this sample, this clonotype turned up many times. The chain couples TRBV4-1 to TRBJ2-5; 8 nucleotides agree with TRBD1. Germline V gives CDR1 MGHRA, CDR2 YSYEKL. The CDR3 totals 13 residues. V shed 3 bases and J 13 bases; nucleotides not matched to a gene: 10. CDR3 residues: CASSQTQGASGYF. CDR3 nucleotides: TGCGCCAGCAGCCAGACGCAGGGGGCGTCGGGGTACTTC.